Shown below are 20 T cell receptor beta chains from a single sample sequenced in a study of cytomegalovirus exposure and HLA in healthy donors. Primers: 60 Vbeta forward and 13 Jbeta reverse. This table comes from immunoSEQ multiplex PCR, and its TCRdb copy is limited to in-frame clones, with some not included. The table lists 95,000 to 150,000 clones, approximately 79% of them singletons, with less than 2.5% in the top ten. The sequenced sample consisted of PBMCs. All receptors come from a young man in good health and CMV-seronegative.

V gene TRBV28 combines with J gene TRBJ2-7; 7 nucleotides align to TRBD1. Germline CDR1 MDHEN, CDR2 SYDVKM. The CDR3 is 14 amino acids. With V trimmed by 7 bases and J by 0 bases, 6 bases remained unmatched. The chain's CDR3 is CASTGRDSSYEQYF. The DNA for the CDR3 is TGTGCCAGCACTGGCCGGGACAGCTCCTACGAGCAGTACTTC.

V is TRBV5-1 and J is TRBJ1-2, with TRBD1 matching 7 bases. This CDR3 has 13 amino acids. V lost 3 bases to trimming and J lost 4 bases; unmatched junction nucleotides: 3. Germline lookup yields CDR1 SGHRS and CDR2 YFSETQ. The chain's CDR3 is CASSYDRAYGYTF. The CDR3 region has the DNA TGCGCCAGCAGCTATGACAGGGCCTATGGCTACACCTTC.

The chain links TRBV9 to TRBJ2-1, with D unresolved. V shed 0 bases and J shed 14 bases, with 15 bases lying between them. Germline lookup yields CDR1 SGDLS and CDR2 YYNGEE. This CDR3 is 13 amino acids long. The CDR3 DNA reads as TGTGCCAGCAGCGTAGAATCGTTGGGCCGTGAGTTCTTC. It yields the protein CASSVESLGREFF.

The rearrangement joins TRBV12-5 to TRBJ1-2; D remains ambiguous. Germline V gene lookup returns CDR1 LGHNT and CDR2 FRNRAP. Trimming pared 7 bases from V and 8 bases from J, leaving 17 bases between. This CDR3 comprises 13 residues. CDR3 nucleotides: TGTGCTAGTGCCTCCACGTGGAGCGTGGGCTACACCTTC. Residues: CASASTWSVGYTF. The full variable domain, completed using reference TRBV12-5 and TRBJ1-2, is DARVTQTPRHKVTEMGQEVTMRCQPILGHNTVFWYRQTMMQGLELLAYFRNRAPLDDSGMPKDRFSAEMPDATLATLKIQPSEPRDSAVYFCASASTWSVGYTFGSGTRLTVV.

This CDR3 is CASSRDRTGTYEQYF. The CDR3, as DNA: TGTGCCAGCAGCCGCGACCGGACAGGAACCTACGAGCAGTACTTC. The chain joins TRBV13 to TRBJ2-7; 7 positions agree with TRBD1. The CDR3 is 15 residues long. V was pared by 5 bases and J by 2 bases, with 9 bases of the junction left unmatched. Germline V gene lookup returns CDR1 PRHDT and CDR2 FYEKMQ (reference sequence). Combining the CDR3 with reference TRBV13 and TRBJ2-7 gives the whole variable domain AAGVIQSPRHLIKEKRETATLKCYPIPRHDTVYWYQQGPGQDPQFLISFYEKMQSDKGSIPDRFSAQQFSDYHSELNMSSLELGDSALYFCASSRDRTGTYEQYFGPGTRLTVT.

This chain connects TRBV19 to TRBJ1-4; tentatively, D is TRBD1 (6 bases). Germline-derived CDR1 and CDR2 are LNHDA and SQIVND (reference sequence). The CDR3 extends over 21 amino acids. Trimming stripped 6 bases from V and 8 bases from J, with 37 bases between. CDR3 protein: CASSLLWGQRVNGHSKEKLFF. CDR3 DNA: TGTGCCAGTAGCCTCCTATGGGGACAACGCGTTAATGGGCACTCGAAAGAAAAACTGTTTTTT.

For the CDR3, the DNA is TGTGCCAGTAGTCCCGGGACAGCTACCGGGGAGCTGTTTTTT. Translating it yields CASSPGTATGELFF. V and J are TRBV19 and TRBJ2-2; the match to TRBD1 covers 7 bases. V lost 5 bases, J lost 5 bases, and 5 bases stayed unmatched. The CDR3 has 14 amino acids. Germline CDR1 LNHDA, CDR2 SQIVND (reference sequence).

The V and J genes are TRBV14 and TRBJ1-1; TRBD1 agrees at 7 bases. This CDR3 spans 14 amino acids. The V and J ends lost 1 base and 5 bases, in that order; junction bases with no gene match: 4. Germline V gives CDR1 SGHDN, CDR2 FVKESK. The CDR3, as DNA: TGTGCCAGCAGCCAAGGACAGGGTGGTACTGAAGCTTTCTTT. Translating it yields CASSQGQGGTEAFF.

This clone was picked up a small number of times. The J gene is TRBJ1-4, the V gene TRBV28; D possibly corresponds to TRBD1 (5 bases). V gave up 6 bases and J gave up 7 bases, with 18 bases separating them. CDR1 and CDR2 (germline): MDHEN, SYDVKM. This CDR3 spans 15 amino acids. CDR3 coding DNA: TGTGCCAGCAGGACACGGGGGGGACGAGGTGAAAAACTGTTTTTT. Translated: CASRTRGGRGEKLFF.

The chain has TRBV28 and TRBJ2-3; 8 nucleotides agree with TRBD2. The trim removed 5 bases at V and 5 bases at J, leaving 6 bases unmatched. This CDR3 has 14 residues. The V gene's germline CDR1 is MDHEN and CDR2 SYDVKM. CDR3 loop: CASSLSGAGDTQYF. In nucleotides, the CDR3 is TGTGCCAGCAGTCTTAGCGGGGCGGGAGATACGCAGTATTTT.

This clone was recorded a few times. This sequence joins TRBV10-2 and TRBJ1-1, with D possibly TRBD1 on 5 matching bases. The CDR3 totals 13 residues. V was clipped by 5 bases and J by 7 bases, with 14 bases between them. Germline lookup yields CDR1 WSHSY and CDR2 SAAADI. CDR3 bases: TGCGCCAGCAGTTGGGGCGGGGGGGGTGAAGCTTTCTTT. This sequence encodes CASSWGGGGEAFF.

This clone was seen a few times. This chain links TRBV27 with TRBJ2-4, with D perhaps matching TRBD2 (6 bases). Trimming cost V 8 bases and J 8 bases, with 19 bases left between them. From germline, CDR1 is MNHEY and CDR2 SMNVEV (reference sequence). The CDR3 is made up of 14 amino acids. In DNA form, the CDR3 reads TGTGCCAGCTACAACGGGACTCGTAAACACATTCAGTACTTC. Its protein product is CASYNGTRKHIQYF.

CDR3 amino acids: CASSLFTGGGTGELFF. CDR3 nucleotides: TGTGCCAGCAGCTTATTCACAGGGGGCGGAACCGGGGAGCTGTTTTTT. The rearrangement joins TRBV5-6 to TRBJ2-2, with 9 bases aligning to TRBD1. Germline-derived CDR1 and CDR2 are SGHDT and YYEEEE. The CDR3 runs to 16 residues. The trim removed 2 bases at V and 5 bases at J, leaving 7 bases unmatched.

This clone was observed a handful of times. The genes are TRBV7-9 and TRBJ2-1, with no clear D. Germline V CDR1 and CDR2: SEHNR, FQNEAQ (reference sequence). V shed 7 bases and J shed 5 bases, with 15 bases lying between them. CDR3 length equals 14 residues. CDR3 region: CASTNYGADNEQFF. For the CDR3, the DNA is TGTGCCAGCACCAACTACGGTGCGGACAATGAGCAGTTCTTC.

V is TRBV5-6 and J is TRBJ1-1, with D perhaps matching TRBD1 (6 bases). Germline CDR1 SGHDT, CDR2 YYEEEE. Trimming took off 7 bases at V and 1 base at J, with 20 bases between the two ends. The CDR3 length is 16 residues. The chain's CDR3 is CASSRLGGLQNTEAFF. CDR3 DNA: TGTGCCAGCTCTAGGTTGGGGGGGCTTCAGAACACTGAAGCTTTCTTT.

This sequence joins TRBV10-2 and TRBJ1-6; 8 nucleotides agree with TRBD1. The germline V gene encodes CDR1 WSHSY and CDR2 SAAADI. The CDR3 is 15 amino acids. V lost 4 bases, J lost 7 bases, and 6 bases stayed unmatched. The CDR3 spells CASSGTGGRNSPLHF. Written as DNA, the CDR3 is TGCGCCAGCAGTGGTACAGGGGGTCGGAATTCACCCCTCCACTTT.

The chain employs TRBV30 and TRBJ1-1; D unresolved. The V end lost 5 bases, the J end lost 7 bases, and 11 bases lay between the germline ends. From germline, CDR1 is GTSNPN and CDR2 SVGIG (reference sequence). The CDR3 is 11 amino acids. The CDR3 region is CAWSRTREAFF. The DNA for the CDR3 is TGTGCCTGGTCCCGGACTCGTGAAGCTTTCTTT.

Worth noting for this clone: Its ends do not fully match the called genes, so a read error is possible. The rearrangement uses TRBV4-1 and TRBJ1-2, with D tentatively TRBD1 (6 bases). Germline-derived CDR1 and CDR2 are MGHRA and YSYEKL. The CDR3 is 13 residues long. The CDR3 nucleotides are TGCGCCAGCAGCCGAAGGGGCCAGGGGCGGGCCGACTTC. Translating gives CASSRRGQGRADF.

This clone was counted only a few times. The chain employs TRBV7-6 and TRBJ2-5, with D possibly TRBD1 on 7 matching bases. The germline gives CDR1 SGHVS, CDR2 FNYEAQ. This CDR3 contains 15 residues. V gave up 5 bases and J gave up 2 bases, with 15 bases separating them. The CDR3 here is CASSKGGGGQETQYF. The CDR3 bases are TGTGCCAGCAGCAAAGGAGGGGGCGGACAAGAGACCCAGTACTTC.

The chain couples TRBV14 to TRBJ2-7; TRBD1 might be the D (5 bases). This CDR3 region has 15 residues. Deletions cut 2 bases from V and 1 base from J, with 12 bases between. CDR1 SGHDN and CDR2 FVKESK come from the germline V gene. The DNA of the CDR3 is TGTGCCAGCAGCCAAAAGGCTTACAGGTCCTACGAGCAGTACTTC. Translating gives CASSQKAYRSYEQYF.